The present TCR beta chain was sequenced within a study of blood T cell repertoires in COVID-19. Study-wide background: COVID-19 samples from acute and convalescent phases originated in the United States, Italy and Spain.

This clone was found once. The germline CDR1 and CDR2 sequences are WNHNN and SYGVQD (reference sequence). This CDR3 has 18 amino acids. The ends lost 3 bases at V and 9 bases at J; junction bases unmatched: 20. Measured with immunoSEQ multiplex PCR; TCRdb has only the in-frame clones, and not every one. The profile shows 90,000 to 140,000 clones, approximately 80% of them singletons. Sequenced material: peripheral blood. The gene calls are TRBV10-1 and TRBJ2-1; TRBD2 matches 7 bases. This sequence was found in a man aged 80 or over with acute or convalescent COVID-19. The CDR3 reads CASSDDGQLAAGESEQFF. Written as DNA, the CDR3 is TGCGCCAGCAGTGATGATGGTCAGCTAGCGGCTGGGGAATCTGAGCAGTTCTTC.